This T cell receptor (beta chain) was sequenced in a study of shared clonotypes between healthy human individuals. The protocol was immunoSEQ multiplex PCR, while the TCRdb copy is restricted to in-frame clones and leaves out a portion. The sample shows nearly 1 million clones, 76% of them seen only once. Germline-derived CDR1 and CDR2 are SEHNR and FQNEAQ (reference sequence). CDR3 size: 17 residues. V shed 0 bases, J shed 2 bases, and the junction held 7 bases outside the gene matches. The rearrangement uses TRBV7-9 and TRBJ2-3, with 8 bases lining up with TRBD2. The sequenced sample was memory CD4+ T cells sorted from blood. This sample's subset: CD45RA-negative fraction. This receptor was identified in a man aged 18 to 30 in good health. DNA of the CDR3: TGTGCCAGCAGCTTAGCGGGTCTAGCGGGTGCCACAGATACGCAGTATTTT. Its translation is CASSLAGLAGATDTQYF.